One sample yielded the 25 T cell receptor beta chains listed below, sequenced in a study of beta chain features in type 1 diabetes. The whole isolated RNA underwent reverse transcription, so sequencing captured expressed TCRB transcripts. Produced via immunoSEQ multiplex PCR; TCRdb's table is partial and in-frame only. The table lists under 20,000 clones, around 50% of them singletons, with about 0.45% in the top ten. Specimen: stem cell memory CD4+ T cells from blood. The receptors come from a man between 18 and 29 years old in good health.

This clone was seen a handful of times. V usage is TRBV28 and J usage is TRBJ2-7; 8 bases agree with TRBD2. V lost 2 bases, J lost 4 bases, and 4 bases stayed unmatched. CDR3 length: 14 amino acids. The V gene's germline CDR1 is MDHEN and CDR2 SYDVKM. The CDR3 nucleotides are TGTGCCAGCAGTTTAGCGGGGGGTCTGTACGAGCAGTACTTC. As protein: CASSLAGGLYEQYF.

This clone was detected a few times. This chain links TRBV2 with TRBJ1-4, with a weak D call TRBD1 (6 bases). The ends were cut back, 7 bases at V and 8 bases at J, with 14 bases in the middle. The CDR3 contains 13 residues. Per the germline V gene, CDR1 is SNHLY and CDR2 is FYNNEI. The CDR3 loop is CASKLDRTEKLFF. The CDR3 DNA is TGTGCCAGCAAATTGGACAGAACCGAAAAACTGTTTTTT.

This chain connects TRBV4-3 to TRBJ1-4, with TRBD1 matching over 8 bases. V was clipped by 2 bases and J by 6 bases; unmatched bases: 5. CDR1 LGHNA and CDR2 YSLEER come from the germline V gene. CDR3 length: 15 residues. CDR3 protein: CASSQTTGAYEKLFF. The CDR3 region has the DNA TGCGCCAGCAGCCAAACGACAGGGGCGTATGAAAAACTGTTTTTT.

V usage is TRBV9 and J usage is TRBJ2-2; 8 bases fit TRBD1. This CDR3 has 19 amino acids. Per the germline V gene, CDR1 is SGDLS and CDR2 is YYNGEE. V lost 3 bases and J lost 1; bases outside the gene matches: 14. As DNA, the CDR3 is TGTGCCAGCAGCGCAAAAGGGGTGACAGGGGCAGAGAACACCGGGGAGCTGTTTTTT. Residues: CASSAKGVTGAENTGELFF.

The chain has TRBV29-1 and TRBJ2-3; tentative D call: TRBD1 (5 bases). CDR3 length equals 12 residues. V was pared by 4 bases and J by 5 bases, with 10 bases between. The germline V gene encodes CDR1 SQVTM and CDR2 ANQGSEA. CDR3 region: CSVGREGDTQYF. The CDR3 DNA reads as TGCAGCGTTGGCAGGGAAGGAGATACGCAGTATTTT.

The V and J genes are TRBV19 and TRBJ2-6; tentatively, D is TRBD1 (5 bases). The V end was cut by 6 bases, the J end by 0 bases, with 9 bases between. There are 15 residues in the CDR3. The germline V gene has CDR1 LNHDA and CDR2 SQIVND (reference sequence). The CDR3 DNA follows: TGTGCCAGTAGGACAGCAACCTCTGGGGCCAACGTCCTGACTTTC. It codes for CASRTATSGANVLTF. Complete variable domain (other parts from reference TRBV19 and TRBJ2-6): DGGITQSPKYLFRKEGQNVTLSCEQNLNHDAMYWYRQDPGQGLRLIYYSQIVNDFQKGDIAEGYSVSREKKESFPLTVTSAQKNPTAFYLCASRTATSGANVLTFGAGSRLTVL.

The chain combines TRBV18 with TRBJ2-1; 8 positions agree with TRBD1. The germline V gene has CDR1 KGHSH and CDR2 LQKENI. The CDR3 has 11 amino acids. The junction had 2 bases not matched to a gene; V was cut back by 8 bases and J by 8 bases. CDR3 bases: TGTGCCAGCACAGGGGGACATGAGCAGTTCTTC. This gives the protein CASTGGHEQFF.

The chain is built from TRBV7-9 and TRBJ2-3, with a possible D match to TRBD2 (5 bases). CDR3 length: 16 residues. The germline gives CDR1 SEHNR, CDR2 FQNEAQ (reference sequence). Deletions cut 5 bases from V and 9 bases from J, with 24 bases between. The CDR3 spells CASSPSAGLWDKTQYF. CDR3 coding DNA: TGTGCCAGCAGCCCGTCGGCGGGCCTATGGGATAAGACGCAGTATTTT.

The CDR3 here is CASRSGTSSEQYF. CDR3 DNA: TGTGCCAGCAGATCCGGGACTAGTAGCGAGCAGTACTTC. The V gene is TRBV28, the J gene TRBJ2-7, with 8 bases that match TRBD2. Trimming cost V 6 bases and J 6 bases; bases outside gene matches: 7. CDR3 length: 13 residues. CDR1 and CDR2 from the germline V gene are MDHEN and SYDVKM.

The chain is built from TRBV7-3 and TRBJ1-1; perhaps TRBD1 as D (6 bases). V was cut by 3 bases and J by 1 base, with 6 bases left in between. The CDR3 consists of 13 residues. Germline V gene data show CDR1 as SGHTA and CDR2 as FQGTGA. The CDR3 loop is CASSLDRNTEAFF. CDR3 bases: TGTGCCAGCAGCTTGGACAGGAACACTGAAGCTTTCTTT.

This clone occurred a few times. The rearrangement uses TRBV13 and TRBJ2-3, with 12 bases matching TRBD2. In germline, CDR1 is PRHDT, CDR2 FYEKMQ (reference sequence). The V and J ends lost 5 bases and 6 bases, in that order; junction bases with no gene match: 9. The CDR3 has 16 residues. The chain's CDR3 is CASSVKLAGGSDTQYF. The CDR3 DNA reads as TGTGCCAGCAGCGTAAAACTAGCGGGGGGTTCGGATACGCAGTATTTT.

The chain joins TRBV19 to TRBJ2-2; the D gene is possibly TRBD1 (6 bases). CDR3 length: 15 amino acids. V lost 10 bases and J lost 0, with 15 bases in between. From germline, CDR1 is LNHDA and CDR2 SQIVND (reference sequence). In DNA, the CDR3 is TGTGCCACCATTACAGGGCCCGCGAACACCGGGGAGCTGTTTTTT. Its protein product is CATITGPANTGELFF. Combining the CDR3 with reference TRBV19 and TRBJ2-2 gives the whole variable domain DGGITQSPKYLFRKEGQNVTLSCEQNLNHDAMYWYRQDPGQGLRLIYYSQIVNDFQKGDIAEGYSVSREKKESFPLTVTSAQKNPTAFYLCATITGPANTGELFFGEGSRLTVL.

A single count supports this clone. V gene TRBV28 combines with J gene TRBJ1-2; TRBD1 might be the D (5 bases). CDR3 length: 12 residues. Germline V CDR1 and CDR2: MDHEN, SYDVKM. V shed 6 bases and J shed 7 bases, with 12 bases lying between them. As DNA, the CDR3 is TGTGCCAGCAGGGGGCCACTTTCTGGCTACACCTTC. Translation gives CASRGPLSGYTF.

This rearrangement joins TRBV5-6 to TRBJ2-7; weak D call: TRBD2 (6 bases). The CDR3 runs 16 residues. CDR1 and CDR2 from the germline V gene are SGHDT and YYEEEE. Trimming took off 0 bases at V and 2 bases at J, with 15 bases between the two ends. Here the CDR3 reads CASSLGLWGDAYEQYF. Written as DNA, the CDR3 is TGTGCCAGCAGCTTGGGTCTCTGGGGGGATGCCTACGAGCAGTACTTC.

In this sample, this clone turned up a few times. Written as DNA, the CDR3 is TGTGCCAGCAGTTTAGGGCTGGCCGGGGAGCTGTTTTTT. Translation: CASSLGLAGELFF. The chain is built from TRBV28 and TRBJ2-2; D is unresolved. Trimming cost V 2 bases and J 6 bases, with 7 bases left between them. The CDR3 is 13 amino acids. The germline gives CDR1 MDHEN, CDR2 SYDVKM.

The V call is TRBV30, the J call TRBJ1-3, with 8 bases matching TRBD1. This CDR3 region has 13 residues. Germline V gene sequence: CDR1 GTSNPN, CDR2 SVGIG (reference sequence). Trimming removed 2 bases from V and 7 bases from J; junction bases left unmatched: 4. As DNA, the CDR3 is TGTGCCTGGAGTAGGCAGGGGGCGAACACCATATATTTT. Protein product: CAWSRQGANTIYF.

The V call is TRBV7-9, the J call TRBJ2-2; 13 positions agree with TRBD2. The CDR3 spans 17 residues. Trimming took 5 bases from V and 8 from J; bases not matched to a gene: 11. CDR1 is SEHNR and CDR2 is FQNEAQ in the germline V gene (reference sequence). The CDR3 here is CASSPSGLAGDIGELFF. CDR3 nucleotide sequence: TGTGCCAGCAGCCCATCAGGACTAGCGGGAGATATTGGGGAGCTGTTTTTT.

Only one count was recorded for this clone. The chain is built from TRBV28 and TRBJ1-1; 12 bases match TRBD1. This CDR3 spans 16 amino acids. The trim removed 6 bases at V and 10 bases at J, leaving 15 bases unmatched. Germline loops: CDR1 MDHEN, CDR2 SYDVKM. Here the CDR3 reads CASRGTGGSITWGAFF. The CDR3 DNA follows: TGTGCCAGCAGGGGGACAGGGGGCTCAATAACCTGGGGAGCTTTCTTT.

This clone was recorded a few times. Other DNA sequences in the same sample also yield this CDR3. In DNA, the CDR3 is TGTGCCAGCTCACCTTCCGGGGATACGCAGTATTTT. Translated: CASSPSGDTQYF. The rearrangement uses TRBV18 and TRBJ2-3; D remains ambiguous. Germline CDR1 is KGHSH and CDR2 is LQKENI. V lost 3 bases to trimming and J lost 6 bases, with 7 bases between them. The CDR3 runs 12 residues.

This chain uses TRBV19 with TRBJ1-2; 8 nucleotides agree with TRBD1. This CDR3 region has 15 residues. J was trimmed by 0 bases and V by 4 bases; bases with no gene match: 4. Germline loops: CDR1 LNHDA, CDR2 SQIVND (reference sequence). This chain's CDR3 is CASSTTGGTNYGYTF. The CDR3 bases are TGTGCCAGTAGTACTACAGGGGGAACTAACTATGGCTACACCTTC.

The chain couples TRBV7-3 to TRBJ2-5; D is possibly TRBD2 (6 bases). The CDR3 spans 16 residues. Between the trimmed V and J ends, which lost 2 bases and 2 bases, there was a span of 15 bases. Germline V lookup: CDR1 SGHTA, CDR2 FQGTGA. This CDR3 reads CASSLGSIGRQETQYF. The CDR3 nucleotides are TGTGCCAGCAGCTTAGGTTCGATAGGGAGGCAAGAGACCCAGTACTTC.

This clone was observed a few times. This chain uses TRBV6-1 with TRBJ2-7; 9 nucleotides match TRBD1. The J segment lost 3 bases and the V segment lost 0 bases, leaving 6 bases of the junction unmatched. The germline V gene has CDR1 MNHNS and CDR2 SASEGT. There are 16 residues in the CDR3. In nucleotides, the CDR3 is TGTGCCAGCAGTGAAGCTGTGATGGGACAGGGCTACGAGCAGTACTTC. This sequence encodes CASSEAVMGQGYEQYF.

This clone was counted a few times. This sequence joins TRBV7-9 and TRBJ1-1, with D maybe TRBD1 (6 bases). V lost 1 base and J 2 bases, leaving 11 bases between the germline ends. This CDR3 has 15 residues. In germline, CDR1 is SEHNR, CDR2 FQNEAQ (reference sequence). CDR3 nucleotides: TGTGCCAGCAGCTTAGGATCAGGGGCTAACACTGAAGCTTTCTTT. Translated: CASSLGSGANTEAFF.

In its sample, this clone was seen once. The chain uses TRBV6-5 and TRBJ2-7, with TRBD2 matching 7 bases. The CDR3 loop spans 15 amino acids. The V gene's germline CDR1 is MNHEY and CDR2 SVGAGI. The V segment lost 7 bases and the J segment 7 bases; nucleotides outside the gene matches: 16. The CDR3 DNA is TGTGCCAGCACTAAAGGTGGGAGGGCCGGGGGGGAGCAGTACTTC. Translating it yields CASTKGGRAGGEQYF.

This clone was seen more than once but under ten times. The chain combines TRBV28 with TRBJ1-1; TRBD1 is a possible D gene (5 bases). This CDR3 is built from 13 residues. Germline CDR1 MDHEN, CDR2 SYDVKM. The V and J ends lost 3 bases and 11 bases respectively, with 16 bases between them. The CDR3 spells CASSFVMGLGAFF. The DNA of the CDR3 is TGTGCCAGCAGTTTTGTGATGGGGCTAGGGGCTTTCTTT.